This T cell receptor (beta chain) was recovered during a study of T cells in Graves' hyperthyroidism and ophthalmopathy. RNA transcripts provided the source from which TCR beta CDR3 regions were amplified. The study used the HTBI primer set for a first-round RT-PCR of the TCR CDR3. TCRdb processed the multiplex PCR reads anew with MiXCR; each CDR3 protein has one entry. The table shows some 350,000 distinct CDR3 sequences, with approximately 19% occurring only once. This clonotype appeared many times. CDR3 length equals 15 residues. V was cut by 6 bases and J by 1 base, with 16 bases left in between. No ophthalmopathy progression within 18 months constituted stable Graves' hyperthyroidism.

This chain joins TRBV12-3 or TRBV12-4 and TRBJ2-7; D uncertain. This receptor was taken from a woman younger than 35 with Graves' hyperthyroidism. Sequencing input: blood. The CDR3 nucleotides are TGTGCCAGCAGCTTGCTTGGGCGTCGGTCCTACGAGCAGTACTTC. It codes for CASSLLGRRSYEQYF.